The clone carrying this T cell receptor (beta chain) was observed many times. Trimming cost V 0 bases and J 7 bases, with 9 bases left between them. Germline assignment: CDR1 MNHNS and CDR2 SASEGT. The CDR3 spans 13 residues. This entry comes from a study of T cell repertoires in cytomegalovirus infection. In TCRdb, the reads were re-called with MiXCR into one record per CDR3 protein. The data contain about 310,000 distinct CDR3 sequences, 17% of them singletons. The receptor was derived from a human donor in good health (CMV status not recorded). Some clones in this sample may be carry-over from other donors' samples. The chain is built from TRBV6-1 and TRBJ1-1; D gene unclear. Sequencing was carried out using PBMCs. The CDR3 region has the DNA TGTGCCAGCAGTGAAGCCGGGTGGGGTGAAGCTTTCTTT. Protein product: CASSEAGWGEAFF.